This T cell receptor (beta chain) is from a study of blood T cell repertoires in COVID-19. As for the study in general: Sources were T cells, B-cell-depleted T cells, or PBMCs; the material itself was cDNA or gDNA.

Produced via immunoSEQ multiplex PCR; TCRdb's table is partial and in-frame only. This table holds about 68,000 clones, 60% to 85% found once. The sequenced sample was peripheral blood. The receptor was derived from a human donor in a cohort sampled during active COVID-19.

CDR3 sequence: CASSGAGGLTDTQYF. The DNA for the CDR3 is TGTGCCAGCAGCGGGGCGGGAGGGTTAACAGATACGCAGTATTTT. The J gene is TRBJ2-3, the V gene TRBV9; 9 nucleotides agree with TRBD2. The CDR3 has 15 residues. CDR1 is SGDLS and CDR2 is YYNGEE in the germline V gene. Trimming took 3 bases from V and 3 from J; bases not matched to a gene: 5.